This T cell receptor (beta chain) is drawn from a study of blood T cells in healthy people across ages. Comment on this clonotype: Its target is not known.

Study observations and caveats: Naive T cell percentage showed a strong correlation with TCR beta diversity. Roughly linear age-related decline in beta diversity appeared, significant by age 40.

Ranging in age from about 6 to 95, the donors were healthy Caucasian individuals from Russia. Each sample provided at least 5 micrograms of extracted total RNA. A second PCR of roughly 6 to 12 cycles used a sample-barcoded 5' primer and a J-beta primer mix. TCRdb re-called the 5' RACE reads with MiXCR, one entry per CDR3 protein. Of hundreds of thousands of distinct CDR3 sequences in the sample, 40% to 50% are singletons; the top ten hold around 21%. Germline CDR1 reads LGHNA; CDR2 reads YSLEER. Trimming took 0 bases from V and 10 from J, leaving 7 bases between them. The CDR3 runs to 13 residues. The chain links TRBV4-3 to TRBJ1-6, with D hard to call. The sequencing sample was made of blood. The receptor was isolated from a man aged 60-69 years in good health. The CDR3: CASSQDPASPLHF. The CDR3 region has the DNA TGCGCCAGCAGCCAAGATCCGGCCTCACCCCTCCACTTT.